The 24 T cell receptor beta chains below come from one sample, sequenced in a study of cytomegalovirus exposure and HLA in healthy donors. The study ran its PCR with 60 Vbeta and 13 Jbeta primers. Clones were sequenced by immunoSEQ multiplex PCR, and TCRdb holds only the in-frame ones, with some missing. The profile covers fewer than 250,000 clones, with roughly 84% appearing a single time and 0.71% taken by the ten largest. Sequencing was carried out using PBMCs. The source is a boy under 10 years old in good health and CMV-seronegative.

V is TRBV7-9 and J is TRBJ2-7; 10 bases fit TRBD1. With V trimmed by 5 bases and J by 5 bases, 9 bases remained unmatched. Germline CDR1 SEHNR, CDR2 FQNEAQ (reference sequence). The CDR3 loop spans 15 amino acids. Written as DNA, the CDR3 is TGTGCCAGCAGCCCTGTGACAGGGGGCGCCGACGAGCAGTACTTC. Protein: CASSPVTGGADEQYF.

The genes are TRBV10-2 and TRBJ1-1; 7 nucleotides match TRBD1. Germline V gene data show CDR1 as WSHSY and CDR2 as SAAADI. J gave up 2 bases and V 6 bases, and 3 bases lay outside the gene matches. The CDR3 is 13 amino acids. The CDR3 DNA reads as TGCGCCAGCAGGGGGACAGCCAACACTGAAGCTTTCTTT. It is translated as CASRGTANTEAFF.

The gene calls are TRBV30 and TRBJ1-5; 7 nucleotides line up with TRBD1. The CDR3 is 17 amino acids. Germline-derived CDR1 and CDR2 are GTSNPN and SVGIG (reference sequence). V shed 5 bases, J shed 0 bases, and the junction held 13 bases outside the gene matches. The CDR3 nucleotides are TGTGCCTGGGCTCCGGGACAGCGGAGGCTTAGCAATCAGCCCCAGCATTTT. Translating gives CAWAPGQRRLSNQPQHF.

This clone was found a few times. V gene TRBV28 combines with J gene TRBJ2-5, with 9 bases identical to TRBD1. Germline assignment: CDR1 MDHEN and CDR2 SYDVKM. The CDR3 is made up of 14 amino acids. The ends lost 5 bases at V and 6 bases at J; junction bases unmatched: 7. As DNA, the CDR3 is TGTGCCAGCAGTCCCGAAGGACAGGGGAAGACCCAGTACTTC. Translated: CASSPEGQGKTQYF.

The chain recombines TRBV5-5 with TRBJ2-1, with D possibly being TRBD2 (6 bases). The CDR3 has 17 residues. CDR1 is SGHKS and CDR2 is YYEKEE in the germline V gene (reference sequence). Trimming left V 3 bases short and J 12 bases short, with 28 bases between. The CDR3 coding sequence is TGTGCCAGCAGCTACATCCGTGCGGGAATTACCGGGGGAGGGCAGTTCTTC. As protein: CASSYIRAGITGGGQFF.

This sequence joins TRBV19 and TRBJ2-1; TRBD1 might be the D (6 bases). This CDR3 contains 15 residues. Germline CDR1 LNHDA, CDR2 SQIVND (reference sequence). Trimming shortened V by 10 bases and J by 0 bases, and 16 bases separated the two germline ends. The chain's CDR3 is CATKWGTSSYNEQFF. The CDR3 DNA is TGTGCCACCAAATGGGGGACAAGCTCCTACAATGAGCAGTTCTTC.

The gene calls are TRBV20-1 and TRBJ2-3; D uncertain. Germline V gene sequence: CDR1 DFQATT, CDR2 SNEGSKA (reference sequence). V dropped 8 bases and J dropped 3 bases, with 9 bases sitting between them. The CDR3 is 11 residues long. DNA of the CDR3: TGCAGTCCCTACAGAACAGATACGCAGTATTTT. This sequence encodes CSPYRTDTQYF.

The rearrangement links TRBV10-3 to TRBJ1-1; D is unclear. Germline V gene data show CDR1 as ENHRY and CDR2 as SYGVKD. Trimming removed 3 bases from V and 0 bases from J, with 8 bases in between. The CDR3 is 14 amino acids. In nucleotides, the CDR3 is TGTGCCATCAGTGAACGTCAGGTGAACACTGAAGCTTTCTTT. Protein sequence: CAISERQVNTEAFF.

The chain has TRBV18 and TRBJ2-1, with D perhaps TRBD1 (5 bases). The CDR3 consists of 17 residues. Germline V gene lookup returns CDR1 KGHSH and CDR2 LQKENI. Between the trimmed V and J ends, which lost 2 bases and 0 bases, there was a span of 14 bases. Written as DNA, the CDR3 is TGTGCCAGCTCACCATCGACAGCCAGAAGCTCCTACAATGAGCAGTTCTTC. Its protein is CASSPSTARSSYNEQFF.

V usage is TRBV18 and J usage is TRBJ1-5, with 8 bases that match TRBD1. V gave up 3 bases and J gave up 0 bases; unmatched junction bases: 1. CDR3 length: 15 amino acids. Germline V CDR1 and CDR2: KGHSH, LQKENI. The CDR3: CASSPTGDSNQPQHF. CDR3 nucleotides: TGTGCCAGCTCACCGACAGGGGATAGCAATCAGCCCCAGCATTTT.

The V and J genes are TRBV7-6 and TRBJ2-5, with TRBD2 identical over 11 bases. The closer fit of TRBJ2-7 to the DNA end suggests the J call may be wrong. The CDR3 extends over 17 amino acids. CDR1 and CDR2 from the germline V gene are SGHVS and FNYEAQ. The CDR3 DNA reads as TGTGCCAGCAGCTTAGAGGAGCTAGCGGGGGGACTCTACGAGCAGTACTTC. This translates into CASSLEELAGGLYEQYF.

This rearrangement joins TRBV27 to TRBJ2-5; no reliable D call. The DNA matches TRBJ2-7 better at its end, which makes the J call doubtful. Germline V gene sequence: CDR1 MNHEY, CDR2 SMNVEV (reference sequence). CDR3 length: 12 residues. Here the CDR3 reads CASSLRGDEQYF. The CDR3 region has the DNA TGTGCCAGCAGTTTACGCGGAGACGAGCAGTACTTC.

V gene TRBV29-1 combines with J gene TRBJ1-2; 9 bases are a match to TRBD1. V shed 3 bases and J 2 bases; nucleotides not matched to a gene: 4. There are 14 residues in the CDR3. Germline V gene sequence: CDR1 SQVTM, CDR2 ANQGSEA. For the CDR3, the DNA is TGCAGCGTTGATCTGGGGACAGGGAACTATGGCTACACCTTC. It yields the protein CSVDLGTGNYGYTF.

V is TRBV5-8 and J is TRBJ2-1; a weak D match, TRBD2 (6 bases). CDR3 length: 16 residues. In germline, CDR1 is SGHTS, CDR2 YDEGEE. Trimming left V 0 bases short and J 0 bases short, with 10 bases between. Here the CDR3 DNA reads TGTGCCAGCAGCTTGGAAAAGGGAGGCTCCTACAATGAGCAGTTCTTC. Translated: CASSLEKGGSYNEQFF.

V gene TRBV19 combines with J gene TRBJ2-7, with a tentative D call TRBD2 (5 bases). V lost 5 bases to trimming and J lost 6 bases, with 14 bases between them. The CDR3 extends over 13 amino acids. Germline CDR1 reads LNHDA; CDR2 reads SQIVND (reference sequence). Here the CDR3 DNA reads TGTGCCAGTAGTGCTCTAGGACTCGGCGAGCAGTACTTC. Translated, it gives CASSALGLGEQYF.

In its sample, this clone was seen a few times. This chain links TRBV5-5 with TRBJ1-5; 10 positions agree with TRBD1. The CDR3 is made up of 16 amino acids. The germline CDR1 and CDR2 sequences are SGHKS and YYEKEE (reference sequence). V lost 4 bases to trimming and J lost 7 bases; unmatched junction nucleotides: 11. The CDR3 region has the DNA TGTGCCAGCAGCGCCGGGACAGGGGCCCCATGGCAGCCCCAGCATTTT. Translating it yields CASSAGTGAPWQPQHF.

This clone has just one count. The V call is TRBV29-1, the J call TRBJ2-1; 7 bases map to TRBD1. Germline lookup yields CDR1 SQVTM and CDR2 ANQGSEA. V was pared by 4 bases and J by 8 bases, with 5 bases of the junction left unmatched. CDR3 length: 12 residues. CDR3 protein: CSVGSRGYEQFF. The DNA of the CDR3 is TGCAGCGTTGGGAGCAGGGGGTATGAGCAGTTCTTC.

This clone was seen a single time. The chain has TRBV5-6 and TRBJ1-2; D is ambiguous. CDR3 length: 11 residues. CDR1 and CDR2 from the germline V gene are SGHDT and YYEEEE. The V end lost 4 bases, the J end lost 4 bases, and 5 bases lay between the germline ends. The CDR3 loop reads CASSASYGYTF. In nucleotides, the CDR3 is TGTGCCAGCAGCGCTAGCTATGGCTACACCTTC. Combining the CDR3 with reference TRBV5-6 and TRBJ1-2 gives the whole variable domain DAGVTQSPTHLIKTRGQQVTLRCSPKSGHDTVSWYQQALGQGPQFIFQYYEEEERQRGNFPDRFSGHQFPNYSSELNVNALLLGDSALYLCASSASYGYTFGSGTRLTVV.

The chain links TRBV19 to TRBJ1-2; 8 bases match TRBD1. CDR1 is LNHDA, CDR2 SQIVND, per germline (reference sequence). Trimming cost V 5 bases and J 4 bases; bases outside gene matches: 9. The CDR3 is made up of 15 amino acids. The CDR3 DNA reads as TGTGCCAGTAGTGCCATGACAGGGGACCTCTATGGCTACACCTTC. Translating it yields CASSAMTGDLYGYTF.

This clone was detected once. The chain uses TRBV19 and TRBJ1-5; 7 nucleotides agree with TRBD1. There are 14 residues in the CDR3. V gave up 7 bases and J gave up 5 bases; unmatched junction bases: 8. CDR1 is LNHDA and CDR2 is SQIVND in the germline V gene (reference sequence). DNA for the CDR3: TGTGCCAGTATATCCAGGGGGGCAGATCAGCCCCAGCATTTT. It encodes CASISRGADQPQHF.

The V and J genes are TRBV9 and TRBJ2-2; 8 bases map to TRBD2. The J segment lost 7 bases and the V segment lost 0 bases, leaving 5 bases of the junction unmatched. This CDR3 has 15 residues. Germline V gene lookup returns CDR1 SGDLS and CDR2 YYNGEE. The CDR3 DNA reads as TGTGCCAGCAGCGTAGAATCGGGAGGGGTCGGGGAGCTGTTTTTT. Its protein product is CASSVESGGVGELFF.

The chain employs TRBV5-4 and TRBJ2-7, with 7 bases fitting TRBD2. Germline loops: CDR1 SGHNT, CDR2 YYREEE (reference sequence). The CDR3 is made up of 14 amino acids. Trimming at V came to 4 bases and at J to 0 bases, leaving 4 bases not matched to a gene. CDR3 sequence: CASSLQRDSYEQYF. The CDR3 nucleotides are TGTGCCAGCAGCCTTCAGCGGGACTCCTACGAGCAGTACTTC.

The chain joins TRBV5-1 to TRBJ2-3; 8 bases are a match to TRBD2. J was trimmed by 2 bases and V by 4 bases; bases with no gene match: 9. CDR3 size: 16 residues. The germline V gene has CDR1 SGHRS and CDR2 YFSETQ. This CDR3 is CASSPGLALDTDTQYF. For the CDR3, the DNA is TGCGCCAGCAGCCCAGGACTAGCCCTAGACACAGATACGCAGTATTTT.

V is TRBV27 and J is TRBJ2-1, with D unresolved. The CDR3 is 15 residues long. V was clipped by 6 bases and J by 4 bases, with 16 bases between them. Germline-derived CDR1 and CDR2 are MNHEY and SMNVEV (reference sequence). The CDR3 sequence is CASSPVGSHYNEQFF. The CDR3 DNA follows: TGTGCCAGCAGCCCCGTCGGTTCGCATTACAATGAGCAGTTCTTC.